This TCR beta chain was identified in a study of OX40 agonist ivuxolimab in advanced cancers. The overall study: Two cutaneous melanoma patients and one hepatocellular carcinoma patient, three in all, had partial responses.

Germline CDR1 and CDR2: SQVTM and ANQGSEA. The CDR3 sequence is 13 residues long. V was clipped by 4 bases and J by 0 bases, with 10 bases between them. Assay used: immunoSEQ multiplex PCR; TCRdb lists only in-frame clones, some missing. The table lists approximately 82,000 clones, 70% to 90% of them singletons. The V and J genes are TRBV29-1 and TRBJ2-7; no clear D gene. The material was CD4+ or CD8+ T cells sorted from blood, obtained in a trial of the OX40 agonist ivuxolimab. This TCR came from an adult with an advanced solid tumor such as melanoma, head and neck, liver or kidney cancer. CDR3 loop: CSVGRYPSYEQYF. In nucleotides, the CDR3 is TGCAGCGTTGGCAGGTATCCCTCCTACGAGCAGTACTTC.